This T cell receptor beta chain originates from a study of blood T cells in healthy people across ages. With a J-beta primer mix and a sample-barcoded 5' primer, a second PCR ran about 7 to 12 cycles. TCRdb independently ran MiXCR on the 5' RACE reads; one entry per CDR3 protein. The table lists some 1.5 million distinct CDR3 sequences, under 55% of them singletons, with about 4.1% in the top ten. Study results and limitations: Naive T cell percentage and TCR beta diversity correlated strongly. While age rose, TCR beta diversity per million T cells dropped in a roughly linear way. Donor CMV status, an unknown factor, possibly confounded changes in expanded clonotypes.

Each sample gave at least 6.5 million isolated PBMCs. V shed 7 bases and J shed 13 bases, with 29 bases lying between them. The CDR3 length is 16 residues. Germline CDR1 is MNHNS and CDR2 is SASEGT. Points on this clonotype: Its antigen remains unidentified.

The sequence came from a woman between 18 and 30 years old in good health. The sequencing sample was made of blood. The genes are TRBV6-1 and TRBJ2-4, with a tentative D call TRBD1 (6 bases). The CDR3 spells CASKVGTSTRRDGQYF. CDR3 sequence (DNA): TGTGCCAGCAAGGTCGGGACATCAACGCGAAGGGACGGGCAGTACTTC.